This T cell receptor (beta chain) was sequenced during a study of blood T cell repertoires in COVID-19. About the study: Sample material is recorded as cDNA or gDNA derived from T cells, B-cell-depleted T cells, or PBMCs.

Generated by immunoSEQ multiplex PCR, the TCRdb table keeps only in-frame clones and is missing some. Among under 200,000 clones, around 83% were seen once, and the ten largest hold more than 1.5%. Per the germline V gene, CDR1 is SGHTA and CDR2 is FQGNSA. Trimming pared 4 bases from V and 1 base from J, leaving 10 bases between. The CDR3 has 14 amino acids. The sample comprised peripheral blood. The sequence was collected from a human donor in a cohort sampled during active COVID-19. The chain is built from TRBV7-2 and TRBJ1-1; no reliable D call. CDR3 nucleotide sequence: TGTGCCAGCAGCTCCGGGTCGTCGAACACTGAAGCTTTCTTT. Residues: CASSSGSSNTEAFF.